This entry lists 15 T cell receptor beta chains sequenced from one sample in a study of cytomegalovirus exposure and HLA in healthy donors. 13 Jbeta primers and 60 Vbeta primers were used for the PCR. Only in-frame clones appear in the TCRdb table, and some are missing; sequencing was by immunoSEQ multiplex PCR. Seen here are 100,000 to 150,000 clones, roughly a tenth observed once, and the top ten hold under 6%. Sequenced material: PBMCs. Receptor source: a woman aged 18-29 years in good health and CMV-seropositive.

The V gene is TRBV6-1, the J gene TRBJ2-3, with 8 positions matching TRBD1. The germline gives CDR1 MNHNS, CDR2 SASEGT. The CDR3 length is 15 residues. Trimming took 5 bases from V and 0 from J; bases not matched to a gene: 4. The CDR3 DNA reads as TGTGCCAGCAGTCACCGGGACAGGAGCACAGATACGCAGTATTTT. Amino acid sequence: CASSHRDRSTDTQYF.

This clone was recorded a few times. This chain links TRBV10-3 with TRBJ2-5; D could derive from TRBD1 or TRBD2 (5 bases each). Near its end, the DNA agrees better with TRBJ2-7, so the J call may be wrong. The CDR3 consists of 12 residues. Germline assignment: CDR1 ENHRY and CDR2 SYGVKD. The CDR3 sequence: CAISPGGYEQYF. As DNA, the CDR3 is TGTGCCATCAGTCCTGGGGGCTACGAGCAGTACTTC.

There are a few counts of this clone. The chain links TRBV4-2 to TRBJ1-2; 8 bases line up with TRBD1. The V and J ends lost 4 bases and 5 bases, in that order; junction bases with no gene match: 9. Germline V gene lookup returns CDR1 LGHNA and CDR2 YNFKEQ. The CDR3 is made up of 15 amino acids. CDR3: CASSPQAGGAYGYTF. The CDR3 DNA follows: TGTGCCAGCAGCCCCCAGGCAGGGGGCGCTTATGGCTACACCTTC.

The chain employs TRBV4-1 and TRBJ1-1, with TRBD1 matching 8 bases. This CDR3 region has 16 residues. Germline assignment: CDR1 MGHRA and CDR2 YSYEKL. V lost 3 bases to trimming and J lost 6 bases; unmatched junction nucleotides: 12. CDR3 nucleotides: TGCGCCAGCAGCCACGGCTTTGGACAGGGAAAGCCTGAAGCTTTCTTT. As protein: CASSHGFGQGKPEAFF.

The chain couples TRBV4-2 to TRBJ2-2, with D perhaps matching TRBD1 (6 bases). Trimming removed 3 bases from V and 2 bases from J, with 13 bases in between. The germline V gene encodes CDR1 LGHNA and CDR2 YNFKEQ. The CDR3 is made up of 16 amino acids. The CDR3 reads CASSHIRDTNTGELFF. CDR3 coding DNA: TGTGCCAGCAGCCATATCCGGGACACAAACACCGGGGAGCTGTTTTTT.

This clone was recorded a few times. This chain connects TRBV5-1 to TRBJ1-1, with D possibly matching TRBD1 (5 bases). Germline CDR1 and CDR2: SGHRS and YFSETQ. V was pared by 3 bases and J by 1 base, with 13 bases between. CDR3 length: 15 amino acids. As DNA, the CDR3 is TGCGCCAGCAGCTCGGACGCGACAGCGAACACTGAAGCTTTCTTT. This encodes CASSSDATANTEAFF.

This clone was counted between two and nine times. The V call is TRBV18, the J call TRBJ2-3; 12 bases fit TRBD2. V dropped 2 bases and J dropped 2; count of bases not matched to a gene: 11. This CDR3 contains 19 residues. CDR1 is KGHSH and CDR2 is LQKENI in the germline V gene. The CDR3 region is CASSPTLRLAGEYTDTQYF. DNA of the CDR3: TGTGCCAGCTCACCAACCCTACGACTAGCGGGAGAGTACACAGATACGCAGTATTTT.

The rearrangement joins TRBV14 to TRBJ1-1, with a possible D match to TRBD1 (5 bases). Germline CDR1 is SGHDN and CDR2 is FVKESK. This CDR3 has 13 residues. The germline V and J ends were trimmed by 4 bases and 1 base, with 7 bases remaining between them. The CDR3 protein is CASSLGQNTEAFF. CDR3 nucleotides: TGTGCCAGCAGCCTTGGACAGAACACTGAAGCTTTCTTT.

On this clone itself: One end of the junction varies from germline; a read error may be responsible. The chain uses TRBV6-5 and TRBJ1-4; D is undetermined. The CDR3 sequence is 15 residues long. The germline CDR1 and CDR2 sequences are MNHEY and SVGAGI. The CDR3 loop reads CASSYGVSGNEKLFF. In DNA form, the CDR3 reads TGTGCCAGCAGTTACGGTGTATCTGGTAATGAAAAACTCTTTTTT.

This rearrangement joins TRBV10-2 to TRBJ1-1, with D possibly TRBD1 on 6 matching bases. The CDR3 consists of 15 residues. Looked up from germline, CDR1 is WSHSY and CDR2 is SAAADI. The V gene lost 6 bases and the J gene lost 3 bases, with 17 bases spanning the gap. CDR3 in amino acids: CASRGYARGYTEAFF. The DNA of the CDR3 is TGCGCCAGCAGAGGGTACGCGAGGGGGTACACTGAAGCTTTCTTT.

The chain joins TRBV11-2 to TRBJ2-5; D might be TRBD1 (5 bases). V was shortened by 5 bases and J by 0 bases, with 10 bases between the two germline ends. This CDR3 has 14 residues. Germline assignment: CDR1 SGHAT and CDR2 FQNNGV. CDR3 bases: TGTGCCAGCAGCACCCGACAGAACCAAGAGACCCAGTACTTC. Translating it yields CASSTRQNQETQYF.

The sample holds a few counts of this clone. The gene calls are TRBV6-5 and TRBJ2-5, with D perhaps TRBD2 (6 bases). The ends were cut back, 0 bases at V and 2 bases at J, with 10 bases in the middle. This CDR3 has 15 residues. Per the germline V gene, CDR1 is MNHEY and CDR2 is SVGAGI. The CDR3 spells CASSYSGGVQETQYF. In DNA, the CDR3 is TGTGCCAGCAGTTACTCAGGCGGGGTGCAAGAGACCCAGTACTTC.

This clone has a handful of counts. The DNA of the CDR3 is TGCGCCAGCAGCTTGGCTCTAGCGGGGTACACAGATACGCAGTATTTT. Protein sequence: CASSLALAGYTDTQYF. The chain uses TRBV5-1 and TRBJ2-3, with 9 bases identical to TRBD2. The CDR3 spans 16 residues. V lost 0 bases and J lost 2; bases outside the gene matches: 4. Germline V gene sequence: CDR1 SGHRS, CDR2 YFSETQ.

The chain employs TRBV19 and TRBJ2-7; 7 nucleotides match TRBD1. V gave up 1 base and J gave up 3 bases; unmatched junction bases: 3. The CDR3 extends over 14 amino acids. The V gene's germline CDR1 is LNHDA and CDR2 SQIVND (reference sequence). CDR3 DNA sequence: TGTGCCAGTAGTATAGTAGCAGGGGGCTACGAGCAGTACTTC. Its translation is CASSIVAGGYEQYF.

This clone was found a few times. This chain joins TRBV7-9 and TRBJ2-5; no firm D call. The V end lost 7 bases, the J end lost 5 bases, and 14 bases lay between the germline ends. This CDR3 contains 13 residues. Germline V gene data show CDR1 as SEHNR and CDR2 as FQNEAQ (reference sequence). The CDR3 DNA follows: TGTGCCAGCACCCCTCAAGACTCGGAGACCCAGTACTTC. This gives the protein CASTPQDSETQYF.